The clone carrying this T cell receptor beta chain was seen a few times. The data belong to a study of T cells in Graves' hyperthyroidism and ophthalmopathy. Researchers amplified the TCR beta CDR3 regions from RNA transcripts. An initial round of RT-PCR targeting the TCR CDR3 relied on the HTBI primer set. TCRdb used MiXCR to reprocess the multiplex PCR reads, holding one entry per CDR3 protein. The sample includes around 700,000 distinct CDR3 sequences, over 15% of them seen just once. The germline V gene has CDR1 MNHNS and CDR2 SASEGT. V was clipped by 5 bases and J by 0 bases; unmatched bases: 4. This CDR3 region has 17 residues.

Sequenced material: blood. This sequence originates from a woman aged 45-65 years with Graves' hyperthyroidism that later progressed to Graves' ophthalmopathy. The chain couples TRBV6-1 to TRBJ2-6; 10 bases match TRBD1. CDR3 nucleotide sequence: TGTGCCAGCAGTTGGACAGGGGGTTTCTCTGGGGCCAACGTCCTGACTTTC. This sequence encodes CASSWTGGFSGANVLTF.